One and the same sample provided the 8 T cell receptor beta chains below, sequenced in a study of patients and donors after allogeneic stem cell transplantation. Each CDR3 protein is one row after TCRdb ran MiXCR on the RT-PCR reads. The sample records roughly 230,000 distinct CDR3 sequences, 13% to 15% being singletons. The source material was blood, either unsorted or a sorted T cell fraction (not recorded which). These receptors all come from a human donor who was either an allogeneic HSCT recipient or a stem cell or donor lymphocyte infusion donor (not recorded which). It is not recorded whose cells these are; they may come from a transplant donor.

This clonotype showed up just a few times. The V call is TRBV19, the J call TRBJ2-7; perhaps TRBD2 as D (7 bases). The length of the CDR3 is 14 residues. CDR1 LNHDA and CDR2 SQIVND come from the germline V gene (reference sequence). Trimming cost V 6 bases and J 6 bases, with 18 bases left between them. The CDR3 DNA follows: TGTGCCAGTAGAATGCTGGCAGGGGAGGGCGAGCAGTACTTC. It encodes CASRMLAGEGEQYF.

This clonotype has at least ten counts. The CDR3 reads CASSRDRAYEQYF. The CDR3 DNA follows: TGTGCCAGCAGCCGAGATAGGGCCTACGAGCAGTACTTC. This rearrangement joins TRBV5-6 to TRBJ2-7, with D unresolved. The CDR3 is made up of 13 amino acids. Trimming cost V 4 bases and J 2 bases, with 10 bases left between them. Germline CDR1 reads SGHDT; CDR2 reads YYEEEE.

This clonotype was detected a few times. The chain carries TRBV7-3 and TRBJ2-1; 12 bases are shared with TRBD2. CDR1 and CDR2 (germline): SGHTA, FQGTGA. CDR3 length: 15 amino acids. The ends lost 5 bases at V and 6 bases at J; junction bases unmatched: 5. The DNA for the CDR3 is TGTGCCAGCAGCCCGACTAGCGGGGGCCTCAATGAGCAGTTCTTC. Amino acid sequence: CASSPTSGGLNEQFF.

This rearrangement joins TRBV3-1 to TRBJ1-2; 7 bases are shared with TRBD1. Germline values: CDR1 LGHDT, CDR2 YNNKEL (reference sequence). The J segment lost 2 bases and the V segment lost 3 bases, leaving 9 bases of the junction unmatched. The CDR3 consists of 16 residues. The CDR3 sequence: CASSQAPGGLNYGYTF. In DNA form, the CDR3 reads TGTGCCAGCAGCCAGGCCCCAGGGGGACTAAACTATGGCTACACCTTC.

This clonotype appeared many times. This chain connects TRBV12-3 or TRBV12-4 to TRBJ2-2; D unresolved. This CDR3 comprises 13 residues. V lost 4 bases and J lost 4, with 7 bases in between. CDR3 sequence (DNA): TGTGCCAGCAGTTCCCAGAGCACCGGGGAGCTGTTTTTT. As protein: CASSSQSTGELFF.

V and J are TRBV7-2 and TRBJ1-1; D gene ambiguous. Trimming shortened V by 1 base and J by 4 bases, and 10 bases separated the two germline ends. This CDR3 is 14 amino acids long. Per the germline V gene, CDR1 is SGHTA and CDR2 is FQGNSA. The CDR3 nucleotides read TGTGCCAGCAGCTTAGTTTGGGCGGGCACTGAAGCTTTCTTT. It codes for CASSLVWAGTEAFF.

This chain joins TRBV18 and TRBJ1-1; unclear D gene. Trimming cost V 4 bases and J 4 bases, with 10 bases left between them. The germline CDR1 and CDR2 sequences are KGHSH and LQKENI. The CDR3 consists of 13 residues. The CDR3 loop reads CASSLTASTEAFF. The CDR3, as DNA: TGTGCCAGCTCACTTACAGCTAGCACTGAAGCTTTCTTT.

For the CDR3, the DNA is TGTGCCAGCAGTGCGCCGGGACAGGGGAGCGAGACCCAGTACTTC. Translating gives CASSAPGQGSETQYF. V is TRBV27 and J is TRBJ2-5; 10 bases align to TRBD1. Trimming cost V 5 bases and J 5 bases; bases outside gene matches: 8. The CDR3 loop spans 15 amino acids. The germline CDR1 and CDR2 sequences are MNHEY and SMNVEV (reference sequence).